The 7 T cell receptor beta chains presented below share a single source sample, sequenced in a study of beta chain features in type 1 diabetes. The sequenced template was cDNA made from the entire isolated RNA. Clones were sequenced by immunoSEQ multiplex PCR, and TCRdb holds only the in-frame ones, with some missing. The sample has some 150,000 clones, nearly 50% seen once. The sequenced sample was Tregs from blood. These receptors originate from a man aged 18-30 years in good health.

V is TRBV7-9 and J is TRBJ1-4; TRBD1 agrees at 9 bases. V shed 5 bases, J shed 8 bases, and the junction held 9 bases outside the gene matches. The germline V gene encodes CDR1 SEHNR and CDR2 FQNEAQ (reference sequence). The CDR3 extends over 15 amino acids. The CDR3 DNA follows: TGTGCCAGCAGCGGGCGCGGACAGGGGAGAGAAAAACTGTTTTTT. It yields the protein CASSGRGQGREKLFF.

This clone was recorded a few times. The chain carries TRBV7-2 and TRBJ1-6, with D unclear. V was clipped by 6 bases and J by 7 bases, with 13 bases between them. The CDR3 is 14 amino acids. Germline V lookup: CDR1 SGHTA, CDR2 FQGNSA. CDR3 bases: TGTGCCAGCAGACTAAGGAGAGAAAATTCACCCCTCCACTTT. Translated, it gives CASRLRRENSPLHF. Combining the CDR3 with reference TRBV7-2 and TRBJ1-6 gives the whole variable domain GAGVSQSPSNKVTEKGKDVELRCDPISGHTALYWYRQSLGQGLEFLIYFQGNSAPDKSGLPSDRFSAERTGGSVSTLTIQRTQQEDSAVYLCASRLRRENSPLHFGNGTRLTVT.

The chain links TRBV5-1 to TRBJ2-3; a weak D match, TRBD1 (6 bases). CDR3 length: 16 residues. Trimming took off 0 bases at V and 5 bases at J, with 16 bases between the two ends. The germline CDR1 and CDR2 sequences are SGHRS and YFSETQ. As DNA, the CDR3 is TGCGCCAGCAGCTTGGTTCAGGGGATATTAGGAGATACGCAGTATTTT. This sequence encodes CASSLVQGILGDTQYF.

This clone was recorded once. The chain recombines TRBV5-4 with TRBJ1-1; TRBD1 is a possible D gene (5 bases). The V and J ends lost 0 bases and 1 base respectively, with 10 bases between them. CDR1 is SGHNT, CDR2 YYREEE, per germline (reference sequence). This CDR3 is 15 amino acids long. CDR3 in amino acids: CASSLVRGANTEAFF. CDR3 sequence (DNA): TGTGCCAGCAGCTTGGTTAGGGGCGCGAACACTGAAGCTTTCTTT.

This clone has only a few counts. The chain employs TRBV7-9 and TRBJ2-7; D possibly corresponds to TRBD2 (6 bases). V shed 6 bases and J shed 0 bases, with 15 bases lying between them. The CDR3 covers 15 residues. Germline V gene lookup returns CDR1 SEHNR and CDR2 FQNEAQ (reference sequence). In nucleotides, the CDR3 is TGTGCCAGCAGTGCTGATAGCGGATACTCCTACGAGCAGTACTTC. Its protein is CASSADSGYSYEQYF.

This clone was seen more than once but under ten times. The genes are TRBV29-1 and TRBJ2-7, with D possibly matching TRBD1 (6 bases). Germline CDR1 is SQVTM and CDR2 is ANQGSEA. This CDR3 region has 12 residues. Trimming pared 1 base from V and 4 bases from J, leaving 8 bases between. CDR3 region: CSVEVRGYEQYF. The CDR3 DNA reads as TGCAGCGTTGAAGTCAGGGGTTACGAGCAGTACTTC.

The rearrangement uses TRBV10-2 and TRBJ2-7; 14 bases are shared with TRBD2. This CDR3 is 16 amino acids long. CDR1 and CDR2 from the germline V gene are WSHSY and SAAADI. Trimming took 8 bases from V and 3 from J; bases not matched to a gene: 9. In nucleotides, the CDR3 is TGCGCCAGCGGATCGGGACTAGCGGGGGTGTTCTACGAGCAGTACTTC. Translating it yields CASGSGLAGVFYEQYF.